This T cell receptor beta chain originates from a study of graft-versus-host responses after intestinal transplantation. Study overall: Recipients obtained multivisceral, liver-intestinal, or isolated intestinal transplants. Each patient got anti-thymocyte globulin induction, then tacrolimus and steroids for roughly 3 years.

This CDR3 contains 15 residues. Germline V gene data show CDR1 as MRHNA and CDR2 as SNTAGT. Trimming took 3 bases from V and 2 from J; bases not matched to a gene: 2. On this clone: The antigen remains undetermined.

The assay was immunoSEQ multiplex PCR, and TCRdb's table has in-frame clones only and misses some. The table includes around 37,000 clones, roughly four fifths detected once. Study results and caveats: Some patients had graft-donor T cell macrochimerism. In their allografts, the ratios of graft-versus-host to host-versus-graft T cell clones were high. Recipient marrow held GvH clones, some first seen in ileum or blood.

The receptor comes from a human patient who received an intestinal transplant, so some T cells may come from the graft donor. This material consisted of PBMCs, taken approximately 1,000 days after transplant. This chain joins TRBV6-4 and TRBJ2-3; 10 bases agree with TRBD2. The CDR3 protein is CASSELAGNTDTQYF. The DNA of the CDR3 is TGTGCCAGCAGTGAACTAGCGGGGAACACAGATACGCAGTATTTT.